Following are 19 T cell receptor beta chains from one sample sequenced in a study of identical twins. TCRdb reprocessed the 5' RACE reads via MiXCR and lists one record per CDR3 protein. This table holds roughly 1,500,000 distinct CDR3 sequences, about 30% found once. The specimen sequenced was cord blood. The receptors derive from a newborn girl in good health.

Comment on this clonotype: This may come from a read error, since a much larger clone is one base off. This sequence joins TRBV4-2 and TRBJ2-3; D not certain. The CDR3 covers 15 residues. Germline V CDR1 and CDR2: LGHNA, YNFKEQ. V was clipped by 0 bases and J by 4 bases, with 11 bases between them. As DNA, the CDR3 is TGTGCCAGCAGCCAAGAAGACGCTGCCGCAGATACGCAGTATTTT. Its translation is CASSQEDAAADTQYF.

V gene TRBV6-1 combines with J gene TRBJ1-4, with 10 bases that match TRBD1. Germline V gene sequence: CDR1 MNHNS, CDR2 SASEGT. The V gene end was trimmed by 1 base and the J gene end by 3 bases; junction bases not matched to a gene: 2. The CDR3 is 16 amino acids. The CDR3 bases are TGTGCCAGCAGTGAAGGGGACAGGGGCGCTAATGAAAAACTGTTTTTT. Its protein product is CASSEGDRGANEKLFF.

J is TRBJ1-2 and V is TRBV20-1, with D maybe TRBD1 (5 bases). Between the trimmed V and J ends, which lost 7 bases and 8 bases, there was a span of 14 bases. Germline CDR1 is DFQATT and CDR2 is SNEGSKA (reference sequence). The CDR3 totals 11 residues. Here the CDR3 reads CSEASQGGYTF. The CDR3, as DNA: TGCAGTGAGGCTTCTCAGGGCGGCTACACCTTC.

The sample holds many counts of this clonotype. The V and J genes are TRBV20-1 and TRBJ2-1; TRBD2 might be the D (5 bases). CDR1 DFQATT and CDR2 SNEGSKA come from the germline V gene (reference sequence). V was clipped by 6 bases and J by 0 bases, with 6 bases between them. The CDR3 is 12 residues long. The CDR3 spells CSAGSSYNEQFF. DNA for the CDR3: TGCAGTGCGGGGAGCTCCTACAATGAGCAGTTCTTC.

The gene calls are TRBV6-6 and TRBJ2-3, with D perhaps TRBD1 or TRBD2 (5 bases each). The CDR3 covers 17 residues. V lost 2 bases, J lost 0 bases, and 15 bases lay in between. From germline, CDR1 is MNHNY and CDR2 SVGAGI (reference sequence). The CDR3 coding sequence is TGTGCCAGCAGTTACCCGAAGCTGGGGACGAGCACAGATACGCAGTATTTT. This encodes CASSYPKLGTSTDTQYF.

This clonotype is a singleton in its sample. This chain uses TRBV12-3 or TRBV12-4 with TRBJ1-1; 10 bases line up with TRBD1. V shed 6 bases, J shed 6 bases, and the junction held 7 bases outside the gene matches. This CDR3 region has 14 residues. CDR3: CASRGGTGASEAFF. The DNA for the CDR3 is TGTGCCAGCAGGGGCGGGACAGGGGCGTCTGAAGCTTTCTTT.

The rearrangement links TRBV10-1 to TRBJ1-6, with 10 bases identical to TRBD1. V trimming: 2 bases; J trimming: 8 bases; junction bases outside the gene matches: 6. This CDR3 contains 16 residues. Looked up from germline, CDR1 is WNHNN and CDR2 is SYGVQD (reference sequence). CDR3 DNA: TGCGCCAGCAGTGAGCCTCACGGGACAGGGGATTCACCCCTCCACTTT. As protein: CASSEPHGTGDSPLHF.

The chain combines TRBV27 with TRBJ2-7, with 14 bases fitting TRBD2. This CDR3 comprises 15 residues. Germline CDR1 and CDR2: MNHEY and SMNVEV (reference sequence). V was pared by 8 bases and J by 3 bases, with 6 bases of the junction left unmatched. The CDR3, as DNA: TGTGCCAGCGGGGGACTAGCGGGAGAACACTACGAGCAGTACTTC. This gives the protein CASGGLAGEHYEQYF.

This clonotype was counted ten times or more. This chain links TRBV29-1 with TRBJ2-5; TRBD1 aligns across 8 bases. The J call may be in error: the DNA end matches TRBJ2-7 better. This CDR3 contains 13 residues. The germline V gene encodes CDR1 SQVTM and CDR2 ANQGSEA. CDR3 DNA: TGCAGCGTGCTCGGGCAGGGGGCTCACGAGCAGTACTTC. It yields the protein CSVLGQGAHEQYF.

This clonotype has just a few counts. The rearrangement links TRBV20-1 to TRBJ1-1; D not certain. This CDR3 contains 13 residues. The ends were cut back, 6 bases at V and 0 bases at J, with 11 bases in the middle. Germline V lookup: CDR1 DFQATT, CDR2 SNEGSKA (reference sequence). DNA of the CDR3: TGCAGTGCCGAGATAACAGTGAACACTGAAGCTTTCTTT. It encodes CSAEITVNTEAFF.

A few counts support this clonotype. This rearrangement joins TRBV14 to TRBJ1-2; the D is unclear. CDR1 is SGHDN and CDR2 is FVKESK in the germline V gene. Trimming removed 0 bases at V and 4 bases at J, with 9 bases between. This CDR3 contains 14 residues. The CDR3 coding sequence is TGTGCCAGCAGCCAAGATTACAGAGGCTATGGCTACACCTTC. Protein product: CASSQDYRGYGYTF.

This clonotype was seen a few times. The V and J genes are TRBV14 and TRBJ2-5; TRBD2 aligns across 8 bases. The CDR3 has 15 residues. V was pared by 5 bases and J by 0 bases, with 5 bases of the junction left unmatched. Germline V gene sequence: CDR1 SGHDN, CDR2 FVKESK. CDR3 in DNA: TGTGCCAGCAGCGCTCGACTAGCGTACCAAGAGACCCAGTACTTC. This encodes CASSARLAYQETQYF. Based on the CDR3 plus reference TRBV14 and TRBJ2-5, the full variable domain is EAGVTQFPSHSVIEKGQTVTLRCDPISGHDNLYWYRRVMGKEIKFLLHFVKESKQDESGMPNNRFLAERTGGTYSTLKVQPAELEDSGVYFCASSARLAYQETQYFGPGTRLLVL.

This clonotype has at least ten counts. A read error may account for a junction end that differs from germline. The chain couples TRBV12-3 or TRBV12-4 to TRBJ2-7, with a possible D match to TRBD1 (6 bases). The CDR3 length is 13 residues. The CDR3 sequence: CASSLGRGYEQYF. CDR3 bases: TGCGCCAGCAGCTTGGGCAGGGGCTACGAGCAGTACTTC.

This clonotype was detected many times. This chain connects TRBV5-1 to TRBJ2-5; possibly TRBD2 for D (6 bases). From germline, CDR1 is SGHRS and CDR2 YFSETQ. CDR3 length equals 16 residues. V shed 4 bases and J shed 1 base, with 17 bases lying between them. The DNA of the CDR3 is TGCGCCAGCAGCCCGTCGACTAGTCGGGTCCAAGAGACCCAGTACTTC. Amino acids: CASSPSTSRVQETQYF.

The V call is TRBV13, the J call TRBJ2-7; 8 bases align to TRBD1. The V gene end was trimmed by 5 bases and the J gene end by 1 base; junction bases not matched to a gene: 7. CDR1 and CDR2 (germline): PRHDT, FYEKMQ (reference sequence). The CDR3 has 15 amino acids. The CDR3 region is CASSVDRGRSYEQYF. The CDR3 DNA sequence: TGTGCCAGCAGCGTCGACAGGGGTAGATCCTACGAGCAGTACTTC.

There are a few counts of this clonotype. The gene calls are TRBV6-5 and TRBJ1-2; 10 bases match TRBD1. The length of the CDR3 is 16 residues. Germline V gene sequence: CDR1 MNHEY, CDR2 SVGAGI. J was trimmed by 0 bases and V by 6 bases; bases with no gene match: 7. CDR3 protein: CASSLGDRGANYGYTF. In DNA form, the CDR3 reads TGTGCCAGCAGCCTAGGGGACAGGGGAGCTAACTATGGCTACACCTTC.

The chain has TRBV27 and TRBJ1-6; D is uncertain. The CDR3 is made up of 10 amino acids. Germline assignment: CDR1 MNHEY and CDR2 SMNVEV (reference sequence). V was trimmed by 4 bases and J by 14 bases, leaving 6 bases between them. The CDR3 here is CASSYLTLHF. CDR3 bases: TGTGCCAGCAGTTATCTGACCCTCCACTTT.

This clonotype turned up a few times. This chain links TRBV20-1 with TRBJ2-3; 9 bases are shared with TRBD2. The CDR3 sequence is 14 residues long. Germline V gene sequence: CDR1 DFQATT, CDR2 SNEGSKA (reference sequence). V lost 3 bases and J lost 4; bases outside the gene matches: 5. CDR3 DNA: TGCAGTGCTAGGCTAGCGGGACGGGCAGATACGCAGTATTTT. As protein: CSARLAGRADTQYF.

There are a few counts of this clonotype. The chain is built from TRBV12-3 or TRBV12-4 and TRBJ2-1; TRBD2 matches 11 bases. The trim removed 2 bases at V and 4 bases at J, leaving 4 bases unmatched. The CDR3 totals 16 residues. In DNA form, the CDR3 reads TGTGCCAGCAGTTTACTACTAGCGGGAGCTTACAATGAGCAGTTCTTC. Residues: CASSLLLAGAYNEQFF.